A single sample gave rise to the 28 T cell receptor beta chains below, sequenced in a study of T cell repertoires in cytomegalovirus infection. The antigens of these receptors remain unknown. TCRdb reprocessed the reads via MiXCR and lists one record per CDR3 protein. Of about a million distinct CDR3 sequences listed, about a third are singletons. The sequenced sample was cultured CD8+ T cells from PBMCs, obtained from culture after CMV antigen stimulation. The source is a human donor in good health (CMV status not recorded). Some clones in this sample may be carry-over from other donors' samples.

The sample holds a few counts of this clonotype. The chain joins TRBV14 to TRBJ2-1; 7 bases fit TRBD1. Germline CDR1 reads SGHDN; CDR2 reads FVKESK. This CDR3 region has 15 residues. J gave up 7 bases and V 1 base, and 7 bases lay outside the gene matches. The CDR3 DNA is TGTGCCAGCAGCCAAGGGGACAGCCTGGGGAATGAGCAGTTCTTC. It is translated as CASSQGDSLGNEQFF.

Comments on this clonotype: The junction does not match germline at one end; this may be a read error. The chain couples TRBV7-3 to TRBJ1-1, with TRBD1 as a possible D gene (5 bases). Germline-derived CDR1 and CDR2 are SGHTA and FQGTGA. The CDR3 has 14 amino acids. CDR3 coding DNA: TGTGTCAGCAGCGCGACAGTAGGCTCCACTGAAGCTTTCTTT. Protein product: CVSSATVGSTEAFF. Based on the CDR3 plus reference TRBV7-3 and TRBJ1-1, the full variable domain is GAGVSQTPSNKVTEKGKYVELRCDPISGHTALYWYRQSLGQGPEFLIYFQGTGAADDSGLPNDRFFAVRPEGSVSTLKIQRTERGDSAVYLCVSSATVGSTEAFFGQGTRLTVV.

This clonotype came up a few times. CDR3 sequence (DNA): TGTGCTAGTGGTTTGTGGGACACCGGGGAGCTGTTTTTT. Translated: CASGLWDTGELFF. The chain uses TRBV12-5 and TRBJ2-2; no reliable D call. Per the germline V gene, CDR1 is LGHNT and CDR2 is FRNRAP. CDR3 length: 13 residues. Trimming removed 2 bases from V and 3 bases from J, with 4 bases in between.

The V call is TRBV10-3, the J call TRBJ2-1; 10 positions agree with TRBD1. The CDR3 runs 17 residues. With 5 bases clipped from V and 4 bases from J, the junction kept 11 bases outside the gene matches. Germline V gene lookup returns CDR1 ENHRY and CDR2 SYGVKD. CDR3 bases: TGTGCCATCAGTATCTGGACGACAGGGGGCTCATACAATGAGCAGTTCTTC. It encodes CAISIWTTGGSYNEQFF.

This clonotype was counted many times. This sequence joins TRBV7-2 and TRBJ2-7; D is possibly TRBD1 or TRBD2 (6 bases each). The germline gives CDR1 SGHTA, CDR2 FQGNSA. The CDR3 extends over 14 amino acids. Trimming stripped 4 bases from V and 6 bases from J, with 16 bases between. For the CDR3, the DNA is TGTGCCAGCAGCTGGGGGTCGGGGGCAGTCGAGCAGTACTTC. This translates into CASSWGSGAVEQYF. The whole variable domain, remainder taken from reference TRBV7-2 and TRBJ2-7, is GAGVSQSPSNKVTEKGKDVELRCDPISGHTALYWYRQSLGQGLEFLIYFQGNSAPDKSGLPSDRFSAERTGGSVSTLTIQRTQQEDSAVYLCASSWGSGAVEQYFGPGTRLTVT.

This clonotype was seen a single time. The V and J genes are TRBV3-1 and TRBJ1-2; D perhaps matches TRBD1 (5 bases). Germline V CDR1 and CDR2: LGHDT, YNNKEL (reference sequence). CDR3 size: 15 residues. Trimming took 4 bases from V and 6 from J, leaving 18 bases between them. CDR3 sequence (DNA): TGTGCCAGCAGCCTTCATCCGGGACCCCAGGATGGCTACACCTTC. This sequence encodes CASSLHPGPQDGYTF. Complete variable domain (other parts from reference TRBV3-1 and TRBJ1-2): DTAVSQTPKYLVTQMGNDKSIKCEQNLGHDTMYWYKQDSKKFLKIMFSYNNKELIINETVPNRFSPKSPDKAHLNLHINSLELGDSAVYFCASSLHPGPQDGYTFGSGTRLTVV.

The chain recombines TRBV7-8 with TRBJ1-1; 7 nucleotides match TRBD1. The V and J ends lost 8 bases and 1 base, in that order; junction bases with no gene match: 10. Per germline, CDR1 SGHVS and CDR2 FQNEAQ. This CDR3 comprises 15 residues. CDR3 DNA: TGTGCCAGCCTTTCGCTGGGACAGCCGAACACTGAAGCTTTCTTT. It specifies CASLSLGQPNTEAFF.

There are a few counts of this clonotype. DNA of the CDR3: TGTGCCAGCAGCTTAGCGGATGATACGCAGTATTTT. Amino acids: CASSLADDTQYF. The chain combines TRBV7-9 with TRBJ2-3; D not certain. Germline CDR1 is SEHNR and CDR2 is FQNEAQ (reference sequence). The CDR3 is 12 amino acids. V was trimmed by 0 bases and J by 6 bases, leaving 4 bases between them.

This chain uses TRBV10-3 with TRBJ1-6; a weak D match, TRBD1 (6 bases). The CDR3 loop spans 17 amino acids. Germline CDR1 and CDR2: ENHRY and SYGVKD. Trimming removed 7 bases from V and 0 bases from J, with 16 bases in between. The CDR3: CAIKSGTGSSYNSPLHF. CDR3 sequence (DNA): TGTGCCATCAAGTCTGGTACAGGGAGCTCCTATAATTCACCCCTCCACTTT.

V gene TRBV12-3 or TRBV12-4 combines with J gene TRBJ2-7; 12 nucleotides align to TRBD2. This CDR3 has 17 residues. J gave up 5 bases and V 6 bases, and 14 bases lay outside the gene matches. CDR3 region: CASSPGLLAGGQNEQYF. The CDR3 DNA follows: TGTGCCAGCAGCCCAGGGCTCCTAGCGGGGGGGCAAAACGAGCAGTACTTC.

J is TRBJ2-5 and V is TRBV6-1, with D unresolved. Germline-derived CDR1 and CDR2 are MNHNS and SASEGT. The CDR3 has 13 amino acids. V lost 1 base to trimming and J lost 3 bases, with 6 bases between them. The CDR3 loop is CASSEELEETQYF. The CDR3 coding sequence is TGTGCCAGCAGTGAAGAGTTGGAAGAGACCCAGTACTTC.

The V gene is TRBV6-6, the J gene TRBJ1-6; D possibly corresponds to TRBD1 (6 bases). With 10 bases removed from V and 2 bases from J, the gap between germline ends came to 9 bases. There are 13 residues in the CDR3. Germline-derived CDR1 and CDR2 are MNHNY and SVGAGI (reference sequence). For the CDR3, the DNA is TGTGCCATCGGGACAACCTATAATTCACCCCTCCACTTT. This codes for CAIGTTYNSPLHF.

The chain joins TRBV5-4 to TRBJ2-3; 7 bases agree with TRBD2. The CDR3 has 15 residues. Trimming at V came to 4 bases and at J to 5 bases, leaving 10 bases not matched to a gene. CDR1 is SGHNT and CDR2 is YYREEE in the germline V gene (reference sequence). The CDR3 nucleotides are TGTGCCAGCAGCGAATCGAGCGGGGTGGGAGATACGCAGTATTTT. This gives the protein CASSESSGVGDTQYF.

J is TRBJ2-7 and V is TRBV27; possibly TRBD2 for D (7 bases). The CDR3 is 15 residues long. CDR1 and CDR2 (germline): MNHEY, SMNVEV (reference sequence). Trimming shortened V by 5 bases and J by 2 bases, and 16 bases separated the two germline ends. CDR3 region: CASSPGGRWAYEQYV. The CDR3 DNA is TGTGCCAGCAGTCCCGGGGGGCGTTGGGCCTACGAGCAGTACGTC.

This clonotype appeared a few times. V and J are TRBV6-5 and TRBJ1-2; D remains unclear. V shed 6 bases and J shed 8 bases, with 16 bases lying between them. Germline loops: CDR1 MNHEY, CDR2 SVGAGI. CDR3 length: 13 amino acids. The CDR3 nucleotides read TGTGCCAGCAGCCCTTACCTGCGGGAGGGCTACACCTTC. This translates into CASSPYLREGYTF.

The rearrangement uses TRBV7-9 and TRBJ1-1; tentatively, D is TRBD1 (5 bases). Germline loops: CDR1 SEHNR, CDR2 FQNEAQ (reference sequence). The CDR3 runs 14 residues. Between the trimmed V and J ends, which lost 8 bases and 3 bases, there was a span of 16 bases. Here the CDR3 reads CASRTGGVDTEAFF. Written as DNA, the CDR3 is TGTGCCAGCCGTACAGGAGGGGTCGACACTGAAGCTTTCTTT.

This clonotype was observed a few times. The chain recombines TRBV14 with TRBJ2-1; 7 nucleotides align to TRBD1. This CDR3 comprises 13 residues. The V gene end was trimmed by 4 bases and the J gene end by 8 bases; junction bases not matched to a gene: 5. Per the germline V gene, CDR1 is SGHDN and CDR2 is FVKESK. In nucleotides, the CDR3 is TGTGCCAGCAGCCGCGCGACAGGGTATGAGCAGTTCTTC. Its protein is CASSRATGYEQFF.

This clonotype appeared many times. V and J are TRBV7-6 and TRBJ2-3; 7 nucleotides match TRBD2. Looked up from germline, CDR1 is SGHVS and CDR2 is FNYEAQ. Trimming at V came to 5 bases and at J to 4 bases, leaving 3 bases not matched to a gene. This CDR3 contains 13 residues. In DNA form, the CDR3 reads TGTGCCAGCAGCCGTGCGGGGGCAGATACGCAGTATTTT. Its translation: CASSRAGADTQYF.

This clonotype was recorded only once. One end of the junction fails to match germline, which may point to a read error. The gene calls are TRBV7-8 and TRBJ2-3; D not certain. Germline V lookup: CDR1 SGHVS, CDR2 FQNEAQ. This CDR3 comprises 14 residues. The CDR3 nucleotides are TGTGTCAGCAGCCCGCCTAGTGGCACAGATACGCAGTATTTT. It translates to CVSSPPSGTDTQYF.

This chain joins TRBV6-5 and TRBJ2-2; 9 bases line up with TRBD1. The CDR3 is 14 residues long. The trim removed 5 bases at V and 7 bases at J, leaving 5 bases unmatched. Germline V gives CDR1 MNHEY, CDR2 SVGAGI. The CDR3 sequence is CASSLQGAIGELFF. The CDR3 nucleotides are TGTGCCAGCAGTCTACAGGGGGCGATCGGGGAGCTGTTTTTT.

This clonotype has just a few counts. J is TRBJ2-1 and V is TRBV6-8; the D gene is possibly TRBD1 (5 bases). Per the germline V gene, CDR1 is MNHGY and CDR2 is SAAAGT. Trimming stripped 5 bases from V and 2 bases from J, with 19 bases between. CDR3 length: 17 residues. The CDR3 region is CASSLSAGNPAYNEQFF. The CDR3 DNA reads TGTGCCAGCAGTCTCTCCGCAGGGAATCCGGCCTACAATGAGCAGTTCTTC.

In this sample, this clonotype turned up a few times. V and J are TRBV18 and TRBJ2-7; possible D gene TRBD1, 5 bases. V was trimmed by 3 bases and J by 0 bases, leaving 9 bases between them. The CDR3 sequence is 14 residues long. The germline V gene has CDR1 KGHSH and CDR2 LQKENI. In DNA form, the CDR3 reads TGTGCCAGCTCACCGGGGCCGACCTCCTACGAGCAGTACTTC. It specifies CASSPGPTSYEQYF.

The chain links TRBV27 to TRBJ1-3, with D perhaps matching TRBD1 (6 bases). Germline V gene data show CDR1 as MNHEY and CDR2 as SMNVEV (reference sequence). This CDR3 spans 14 amino acids. Trimming took off 10 bases at V and 3 bases at J, with 16 bases between the two ends. The CDR3 loop is CATHHGQLGNTIYF. CDR3 DNA sequence: TGTGCCACCCATCACGGACAGCTTGGAAACACCATATATTTT.

This clonotype was picked up many times. This chain uses TRBV7-6 with TRBJ2-5, with D possibly being TRBD1 (5 bases). Germline CDR1 and CDR2: SGHVS and FNYEAQ. Trimming pared 8 bases from V and 0 bases from J, leaving 16 bases between. The CDR3 length is 15 residues. CDR3 amino acids: CASQNLDRNQETQYF. The CDR3 DNA sequence: TGTGCCAGCCAAAATCTCGACAGAAACCAAGAGACCCAGTACTTC.

This clonotype was seen many times. The V call is TRBV6-1, the J call TRBJ2-5; D is possibly TRBD1 or TRBD2 (5 bases each). Trimming took 4 bases from V and 4 from J, leaving 16 bases between them. The CDR3 totals 15 residues. Germline V gives CDR1 MNHNS, CDR2 SASEGT. The CDR3 here is CASSVSRGRSETQYF. Written as DNA, the CDR3 is TGTGCCAGCAGTGTTTCGAGGGGCCGGTCAGAGACCCAGTACTTC.

The chain recombines TRBV14 with TRBJ2-1, with D uncertain. The CDR3 runs to 14 residues. V dropped 1 base and J dropped 4 bases, with 8 bases sitting between them. The germline gives CDR1 SGHDN, CDR2 FVKESK. The CDR3 spells CASSQAWPYNEQFF. The CDR3 coding sequence is TGTGCCAGCAGCCAAGCCTGGCCTTACAATGAGCAGTTCTTC.

The V gene is TRBV15, the J gene TRBJ2-1; TRBD2 might be the D (5 bases). The germline V and J ends were trimmed by 0 bases and 7 bases, with 13 bases remaining between them. Per the germline V gene, CDR1 is LNHNV and CDR2 is YYDKDF (reference sequence). This CDR3 is 15 amino acids long. CDR3 sequence (DNA): TGTGCCACCAGCAGAGATCCCCGGACTCCTAATGAGCAGTTCTTC. Protein sequence: CATSRDPRTPNEQFF.

This clonotype came up many times. V gene TRBV7-2 combines with J gene TRBJ2-7; possibly TRBD2 for D (7 bases). The germline CDR1 and CDR2 sequences are SGHTA and FQGNSA. Trimming took 5 bases from V and 2 from J, leaving 13 bases between them. The CDR3 consists of 14 residues. CDR3 protein: CASSTGGQAYEQYV. The CDR3, as DNA: TGTGCCAGCAGCACGGGGGGCCAGGCCTACGAGCAGTACGTC.